These T cell receptor beta chains were read from a single sample in a study of shared clonotypes between healthy human individuals. TCRdb keeps only in-frame clones here, not all; method: immunoSEQ multiplex PCR. The sample lists about 1 million clones, approximately 76% seen once, with 1.2% to 1.5% in the top ten. Sequenced sample: memory CD4+ T cells sorted from blood. Receptor source: a man aged 18 to 35 in good health. Each CDR3 is given with its conserved first and last residue. D genes are given only for firm matches. Clone size is stated in some rows and not others, as once, few, many or a class when expanded.

V,D,size,CDR3
TRBV11-3,-,-,CASSSDAPQGRETQYF
TRBV19,-,-,CASSIPGSSGNTIYF
TRBV16,-,-,CASSPSSSGNTIYF
TRBV5-4,-,few,CASSLGGLSSGNTIYF
TRBV4-3,-,-,CASSQEGSLNEKLFF
TRBV12-5,-,-,CASGLGTTGNQPQHF
TRBV20-1,TRBD2,-,CSTLLANEQFF
TRBV11-3,-,-,CASSLPGANVLTF
TRBV30,-,-,CAWRGHSTGELFF
TRBV19,-,-,CASSIVFGTGELFF
TRBV5-5,TRBD1,-,CASIDRDRGSTGELFF
TRBV10-3,TRBD1,-,CAISEQGKDTEAFF
TRBV5-5,TRBD1,-,CASSLTGPGGIYEQYF
TRBV4-1,-,-,CASSQDRGGNTEAFF
TRBV6-1,-,-,CASSVQGGSYGYTF
TRBV15,-,-,CATSREGLYEQYF
TRBV30,TRBD1,-,CAWSVGRGQGTQYF
TRBV6-1,TRBD1,-,CASRQGGSGNTIYF
TRBV7-2,TRBD2,-,CASSPTSGSFEQFF
TRBV30,-,-,CAWSVLASAFTDTQYF
TRBV5-6,-,-,CASSLRKLAKNIQYF
TRBV6-1,-,once,CASTPGTGTYEQYF
TRBV7-9,-,-,CASSLAGVDAGELFF
TRBV10-3,-,-,CATRQEGRSNTGELFF
TRBV7-9,TRBD1,-,CASSLRTGDTDTQYF
TRBV7-6,-,-,CASSLERKTQYF
TRBV11-2,-,once,CASSFGPSLAGQYF
TRBV5-4,TRBD2,-,CASSLEASGARETQYF
TRBV30,-,-,CAWTREVVTYGYTF
TRBV7-2,TRBD1,-,CASSTTGGGIYEQYF
TRBV25-1,-,-,CASRTGFYGYTF
TRBV10-3,-,-,CAISVTSASSTDTQYF
TRBV9,-,-,CASSVNSQETQYF
TRBV19,-,-,CASSNGRGVDTQYF
TRBV7-8,TRBD2,few,CASSDYGTSGPPQYF